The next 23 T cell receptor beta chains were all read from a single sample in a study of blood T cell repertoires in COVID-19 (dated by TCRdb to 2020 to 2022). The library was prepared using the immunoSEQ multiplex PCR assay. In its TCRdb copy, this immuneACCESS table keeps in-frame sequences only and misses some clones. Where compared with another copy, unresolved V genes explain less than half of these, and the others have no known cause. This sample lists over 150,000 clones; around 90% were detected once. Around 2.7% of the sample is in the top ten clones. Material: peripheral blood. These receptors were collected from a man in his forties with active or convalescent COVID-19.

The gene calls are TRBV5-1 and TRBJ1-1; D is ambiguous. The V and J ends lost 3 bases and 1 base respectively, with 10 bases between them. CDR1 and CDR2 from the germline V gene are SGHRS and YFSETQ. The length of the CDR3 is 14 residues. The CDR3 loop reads CASSYPGSNTEAFF. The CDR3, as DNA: TGCGCCAGCAGCTATCCAGGTTCGAACACTGAAGCTTTCTTT.

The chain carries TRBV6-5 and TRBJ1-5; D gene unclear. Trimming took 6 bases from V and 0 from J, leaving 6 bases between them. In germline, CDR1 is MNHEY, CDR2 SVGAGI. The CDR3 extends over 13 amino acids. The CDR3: CASSQISNQPQHF. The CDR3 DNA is TGTGCCAGCAGCCAGATTAGCAATCAGCCCCAGCATTTT.

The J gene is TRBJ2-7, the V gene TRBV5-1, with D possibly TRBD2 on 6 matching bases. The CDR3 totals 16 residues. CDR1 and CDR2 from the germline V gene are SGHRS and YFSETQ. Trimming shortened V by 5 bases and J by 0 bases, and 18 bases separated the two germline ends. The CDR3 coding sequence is TGCGCCAGCAGTTACTCCCCTAGCGAGTCCTCCTACGAGCAGTACTTC. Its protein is CASSYSPSESSYEQYF. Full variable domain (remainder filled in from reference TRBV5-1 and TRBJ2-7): KAGVTQTPRYLIKTRGQQVTLSCSPISGHRSVSWYQQTPGQGLQFLFEYFSETQRNKGNFPGRFSGRQFSNSRSEMNVSTLELGDSALYLCASSYSPSESSYEQYFGPGTRLTVT.

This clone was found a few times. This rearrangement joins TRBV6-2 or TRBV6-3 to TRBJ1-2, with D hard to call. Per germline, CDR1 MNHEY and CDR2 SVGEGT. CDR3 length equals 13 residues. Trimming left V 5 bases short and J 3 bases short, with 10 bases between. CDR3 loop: CASSHFGDYGYTF. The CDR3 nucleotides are TGTGCCAGCAGTCATTTCGGGGACTATGGCTACACCTTC.

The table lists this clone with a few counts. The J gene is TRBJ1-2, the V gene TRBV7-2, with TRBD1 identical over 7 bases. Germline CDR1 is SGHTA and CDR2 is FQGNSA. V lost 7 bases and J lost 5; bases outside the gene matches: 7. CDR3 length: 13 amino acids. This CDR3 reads CASNNRDSYGYTF. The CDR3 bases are TGTGCCAGCAACAACCGGGACAGTTATGGCTACACCTTC.

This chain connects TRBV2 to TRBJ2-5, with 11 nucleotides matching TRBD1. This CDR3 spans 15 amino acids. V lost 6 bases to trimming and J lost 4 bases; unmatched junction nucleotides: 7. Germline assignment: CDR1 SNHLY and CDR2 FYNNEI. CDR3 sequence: CASRGGQGVGETQYF. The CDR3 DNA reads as TGTGCCAGCAGGGGGGGACAGGGGGTCGGAGAGACCCAGTACTTC.

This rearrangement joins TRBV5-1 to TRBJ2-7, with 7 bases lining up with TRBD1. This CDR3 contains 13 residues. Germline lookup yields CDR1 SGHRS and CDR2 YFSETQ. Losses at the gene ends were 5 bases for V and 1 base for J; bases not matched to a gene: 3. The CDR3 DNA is TGCGCCAGCAGGTCGACAGGGTCCTACGAGCAGTACTTC. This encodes CASRSTGSYEQYF.

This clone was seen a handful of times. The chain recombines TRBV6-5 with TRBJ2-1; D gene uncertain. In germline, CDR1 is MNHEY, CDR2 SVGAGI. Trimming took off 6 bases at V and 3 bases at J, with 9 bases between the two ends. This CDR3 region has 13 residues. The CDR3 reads CASSGTVYNEQFF. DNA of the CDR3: TGTGCCAGCAGCGGTACAGTCTACAATGAGCAGTTCTTC.

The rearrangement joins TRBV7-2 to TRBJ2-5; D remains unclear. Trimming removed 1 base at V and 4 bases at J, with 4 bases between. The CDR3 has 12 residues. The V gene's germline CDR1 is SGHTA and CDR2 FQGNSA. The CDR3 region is CASSLERETQYF. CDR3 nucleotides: TGTGCCAGCAGCTTAGAGAGAGAGACCCAGTACTTC.

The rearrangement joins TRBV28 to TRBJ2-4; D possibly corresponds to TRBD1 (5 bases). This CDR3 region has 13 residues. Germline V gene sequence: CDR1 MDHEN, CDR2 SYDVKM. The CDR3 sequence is CAWGGRAKNIQYF. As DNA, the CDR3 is TGTGCATGGGGCGGCCGAGCCAAAAACATTCAGTACTTC.

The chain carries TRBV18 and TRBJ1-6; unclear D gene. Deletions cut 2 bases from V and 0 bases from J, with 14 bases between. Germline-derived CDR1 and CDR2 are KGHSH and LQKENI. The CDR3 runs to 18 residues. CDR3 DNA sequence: TGTGCCAGCTCACCATCCGCAGTCCTCAGCTCCTATAATTCACCCCTCCACTTT. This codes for CASSPSAVLSSYNSPLHF. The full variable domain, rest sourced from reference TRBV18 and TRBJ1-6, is NAGVMQNPRHLVRRRGQEARLRCSPMKGHSHVYWYRQLPEEGLKFMVYLQKENIIDESGMPKERFSAEFPKEGPSILRIQQVVRGDSAAYFCASSPSAVLSSYNSPLHFGNGTRLTVT.

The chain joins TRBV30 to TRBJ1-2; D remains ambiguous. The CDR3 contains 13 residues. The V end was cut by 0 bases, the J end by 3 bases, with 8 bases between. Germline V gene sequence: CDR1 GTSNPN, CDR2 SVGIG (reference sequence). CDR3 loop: CAWSVIEYYGYTF. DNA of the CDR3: TGTGCCTGGAGTGTAATTGAGTACTATGGCTACACCTTC.

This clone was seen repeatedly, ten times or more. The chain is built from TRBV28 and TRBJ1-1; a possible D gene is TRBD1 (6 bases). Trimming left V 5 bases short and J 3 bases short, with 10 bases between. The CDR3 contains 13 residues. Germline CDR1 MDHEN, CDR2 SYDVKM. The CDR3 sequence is CASSMQGYTEAFF. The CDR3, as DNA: TGTGCCAGCAGTATGCAGGGGTACACTGAAGCTTTCTTT.

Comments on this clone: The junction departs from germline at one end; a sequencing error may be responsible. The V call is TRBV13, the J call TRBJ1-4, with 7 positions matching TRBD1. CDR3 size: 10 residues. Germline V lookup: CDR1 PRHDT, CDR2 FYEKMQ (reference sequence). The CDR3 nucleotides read TGTGCCAGCAGCTTCCGGGACAGAGTTTTT. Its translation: CASSFRDRVF. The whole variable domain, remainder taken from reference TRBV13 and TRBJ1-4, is AAGVIQSPRHLIKEKRETATLKCYPIPRHDTVYWYQQGPGQDPQFLISFYEKMQSDKGSIPDRFSAQQFSDYHSELNMSSLELGDSALYFCASSFRDRVFGSGTQLSVL.

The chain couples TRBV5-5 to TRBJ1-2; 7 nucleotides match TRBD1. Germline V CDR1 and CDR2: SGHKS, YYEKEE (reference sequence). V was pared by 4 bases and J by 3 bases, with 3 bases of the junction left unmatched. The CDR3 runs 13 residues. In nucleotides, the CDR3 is TGTGCCAGCAGCGAACAGGGGTACTATGGCTACACCTTC. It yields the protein CASSEQGYYGYTF.

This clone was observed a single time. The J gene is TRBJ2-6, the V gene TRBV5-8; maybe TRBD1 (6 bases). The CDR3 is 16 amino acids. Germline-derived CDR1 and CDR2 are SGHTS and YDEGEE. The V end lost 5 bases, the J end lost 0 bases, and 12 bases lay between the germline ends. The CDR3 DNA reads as TGTGCCAGCAGACAGGGCTCCCACTCTGGGGCCAACGTCCTGACTTTC. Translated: CASRQGSHSGANVLTF.

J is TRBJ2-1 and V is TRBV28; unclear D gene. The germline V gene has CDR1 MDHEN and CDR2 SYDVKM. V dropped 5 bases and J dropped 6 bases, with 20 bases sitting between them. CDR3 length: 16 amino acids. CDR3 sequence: CASSPRGSYTFNEQFF. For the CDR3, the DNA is TGTGCCAGCAGTCCCCGAGGTAGCTACACTTTCAATGAGCAGTTCTTC.

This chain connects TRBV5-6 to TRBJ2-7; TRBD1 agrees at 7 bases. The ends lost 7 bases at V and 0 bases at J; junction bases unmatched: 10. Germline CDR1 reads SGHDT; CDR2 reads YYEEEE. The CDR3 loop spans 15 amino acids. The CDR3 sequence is CASFLQGKSSYEQYF. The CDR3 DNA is TGTGCCAGCTTCCTACAGGGGAAGAGCTCCTACGAGCAGTACTTC.

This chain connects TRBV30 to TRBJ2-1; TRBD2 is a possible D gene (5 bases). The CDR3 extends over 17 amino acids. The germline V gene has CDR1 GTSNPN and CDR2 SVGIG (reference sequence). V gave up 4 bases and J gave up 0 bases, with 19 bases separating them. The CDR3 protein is CAWIPPGPGSSYNEQFF. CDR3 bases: TGTGCCTGGATCCCCCCGGGCCCGGGGAGCTCCTACAATGAGCAGTTCTTC. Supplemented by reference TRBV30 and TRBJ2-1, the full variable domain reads SQTIHQWPATLVQPVGSPLSLECTVEGTSNPNLYWYRQAAGRGLQLLFYSVGIGQISSEVPQNLSASRPQDRQFILSSKKLLLSDSGFYLCAWIPPGPGSSYNEQFFGPGTRLTVL.

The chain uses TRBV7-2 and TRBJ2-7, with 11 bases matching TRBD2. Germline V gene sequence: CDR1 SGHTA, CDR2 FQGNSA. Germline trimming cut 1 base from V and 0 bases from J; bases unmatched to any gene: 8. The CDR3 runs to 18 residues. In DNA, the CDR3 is TGTGCCAGCAGCTTAGTGGTTAGCGGGGGGGTTGGCTCCTACGAGCAGTACTTC. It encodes CASSLVVSGGVGSYEQYF.

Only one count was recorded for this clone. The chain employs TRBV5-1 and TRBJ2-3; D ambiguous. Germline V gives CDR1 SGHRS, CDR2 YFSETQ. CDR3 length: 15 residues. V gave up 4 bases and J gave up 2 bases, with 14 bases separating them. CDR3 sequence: CASSPSIFSTDTQYF. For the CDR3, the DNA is TGCGCCAGCAGCCCCTCTATTTTCTCCACAGATACGCAGTATTTT.

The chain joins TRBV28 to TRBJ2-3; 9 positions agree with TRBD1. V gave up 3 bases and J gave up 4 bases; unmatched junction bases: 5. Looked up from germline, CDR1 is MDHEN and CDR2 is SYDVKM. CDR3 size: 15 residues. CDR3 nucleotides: TGTGCCAGCAGTTTCCCGGGACAGGGCCCAGATACGCAGTATTTT. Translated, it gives CASSFPGQGPDTQYF.

DNA of the CDR3: TGTGCCTGGAGCGGTTATAGCAATCAGCCCCAGCATTTT. The encoded protein is CAWSGYSNQPQHF. The chain couples TRBV30 to TRBJ1-5, with D hard to call. The CDR3 contains 13 residues. Trimming shortened V by 3 bases and J by 0 bases, and 6 bases separated the two germline ends. Germline V gives CDR1 GTSNPN, CDR2 SVGIG (reference sequence).